This TCR beta chain originates from a study of a mutant IDH1 vaccine in newly diagnosed glioma. Background on the study: Patients underwent eight vaccinations, which took place in weeks 1, 3, 5, 7, 11, 15, 19 and 23.

After removal of 7 bases from V and 2 bases from J, the junction contained 5 bases not matched to a gene. CDR1 and CDR2 from the germline V gene are SGHRS and YFSETQ. The CDR3 covers 14 residues. Profiled with immunoSEQ multiplex PCR; TCRdb holds only in-frame clones, not every one. The data hold roughly 30,000 clones, with roughly 87% observed a single time. Specified time point: week 5, during vaccination. The investigators gave 300 ug of mutant IDH1 20-mer peptide in each vaccine dose, together with topical imiquimod. Comments on this clone: The antigen remains unidentified.

This clonotype was obtained from a woman aged 35 to 49 with glioma. Some clones in this sample may be carry-over from other donors' samples. The sequenced sample was peripheral blood mononuclear cells (PBMCs), obtained from a glioma patient whose treatment included an IDH1 peptide vaccine. The rearrangement links TRBV5-1 to TRBJ2-2; the match to TRBD2 covers 7 bases. CDR3: CASRMGLNTGELFF. CDR3 sequence (DNA): TGCGCCAGCCGGATGGGACTAAACACCGGGGAGCTGTTTTTT.